A selection of T cell receptor beta chains follows, all from one sample in a study of Graves' ophthalmopathy and Graves' hyperthyroidism. TCRdb itself ran the multiplex PCR reads through MiXCR, one entry per CDR3 protein. The sample holds 660,000 or so distinct CDR3 sequences, about 40% seen once. The specimen sequenced was peripheral blood. These receptors were obtained from an adult man with Graves' ophthalmopathy. Each CDR3 is given with its conserved first and last residue. Fields, in order: D gene, CDR3 length, V gene, J gene, clone size, CDR3 DNA, CDR3 protein. D genes are given only for firm matches. The size field is filled for only some rows; it gives once, few, many or a size class.

D: TRBD1; length: 13; V: TRBV10-3; J: TRBJ2-7; size: -; DNA: TGTGCCAGCGAGGGACAGACATCTTACGAGCAGTACTTC; CDR3: CASEGQTSYEQYF
D: -; length: 14; V: TRBV9; J: TRBJ1-1; size: many; DNA: TGTGCCAGCAGCGTAGTCATGTTGAACACTGAAGCTTTCTTT; CDR3: CASSVVMLNTEAFF
D: -; length: 14; V: TRBV19; J: TRBJ1-5; size: many; DNA: TGTGCCAGTAGTATAGGACTTGGCAATCAGCCCCAGCATTTT; CDR3: CASSIGLGNQPQHF
D: -; length: 13; V: TRBV2; J: TRBJ1-1; size: many; DNA: TGTGCCAGCAAGGAGACAGCAAACACTGAAGCTTTCTTT; CDR3: CASKETANTEAFF
D: -; length: 15; V: TRBV29-1; J: TRBJ1-5; size: many; DNA: TGCAGCGTTTCCCTTGCGGGGGATAGCAATCAGCCCCAGCATTTT; CDR3: CSVSLAGDSNQPQHF
D: -; length: 14; V: TRBV20-1; J: TRBJ1-2; size: -; DNA: TGCAGTGCTAAGGGACTAGCGGGGCTCTATGGCTACACCTTC; CDR3: CSAKGLAGLYGYTF
D: -; length: 13; V: TRBV24-1; J: TRBJ2-5; size: many; DNA: TGTGCCACGTCAGACGGGTACCAAGAGACCCAGTACTTC; CDR3: CATSDGYQETQYF
D: -; length: 14; V: TRBV12-3/TRBV12-4; J: TRBJ1-1; size: many; DNA: TGTGCCAGCAGTTCCCGGGCTCCAATGTTGGATACGTTCTTT; CDR3: CASSSRAPMLDTFF
D: -; length: 13; V: TRBV20-1; J: TRBJ2-7; size: few; DNA: TGCAGTGCTAGAGATGCAAGGGTTTACGAGCAGTACTTC; CDR3: CSARDARVYEQYF
D: -; length: 13; V: TRBV29-1; J: TRBJ1-3; size: many; DNA: TGCAGCGTTGATTTGGTCTCTGGAAACACCATATATTTT; CDR3: CSVDLVSGNTIYF
D: TRBD2; length: 15; V: TRBV25-1; J: TRBJ2-7; size: -; DNA: TGTGCCAGCAGTTACTCAGCGGGGGTGACCTACGAGCAGTACTTC; CDR3: CASSYSAGVTYEQYF
D: TRBD1; length: 15; V: TRBV10-3; J: TRBJ1-3; size: -; DNA: TGTGCCATCAGTGAGTCGACAGGGCAAGGCTACACCATATATTTT; CDR3: CAISESTGQGYTIYF
D: TRBD1; length: 13; V: TRBV24-1; J: TRBJ2-7; size: many; DNA: TGTGCCACCCGCACCCGACAGGGGGACGAGCAGTACTTC; CDR3: CATRTRQGDEQYF
D: -; length: 14; V: TRBV10-2; J: TRBJ1-2; size: many; DNA: TGCGCCAGCATGGACAGCGGGTATGCTTCTGGCTACACCTTC; CDR3: CASMDSGYASGYTF
D: TRBD1; length: 14; V: TRBV20-1; J: TRBJ2-5; size: many; DNA: TGCAGTGCTGGCTCCGGGACAGCCATAGAGACCCAGTACTTC; CDR3: CSAGSGTAIETQYF
D: -; length: 13; V: TRBV25-1; J: TRBJ2-5; size: -; DNA: TGTGCCAGCAGTGCTAGAGGGGGGGGGACCCAGTACTTC; CDR3: CASSARGGGTQYF
D: -; length: 12; V: TRBV25-1; J: TRBJ2-5; size: -; DNA: TGTGCTATTGGAAGGGGTCAAGAGACCCAGTACTTC; CDR3: CAIGRGQETQYF
D: -; length: 16; V: TRBV4-1; J: TRBJ2-2; size: -; DNA: TGCGCCAGCAGACCAAAGACGGTAGCGAACACCGGGGAGCTGCTTTTT; CDR3: CASRPKTVANTGELLF
D: -; length: 13; V: TRBV2; J: TRBJ1-3; size: -; DNA: TGTGCCAGCAGTGAAGGGGACGGCAACACCATATATTTT; CDR3: CASSEGDGNTIYF
D: TRBD1; length: 15; V: TRBV10-2; J: TRBJ1-4; size: -; DNA: TGCGCCAGCAGTCACTACAGGGGCAGAGGTGGCAAACTGTTTTTT; CDR3: CASSHYRGRGGKLFF
D: -; length: 13; V: TRBV20-1; J: TRBJ2-3; size: many; DNA: TGCAGTGCTAGGCTGGGGGGCCTTTATACGCAGTATTTT; CDR3: CSARLGGLYTQYF
D: TRBD1; length: 15; V: TRBV7-2; J: TRBJ1-6; size: few; DNA: TGTGCCAGCAGCCCTGGACAGGGGAATAATTCACCCCTCCACTTT; CDR3: CASSPGQGNNSPLHF
D: -; length: 13; V: TRBV2; J: TRBJ1-2; size: many; DNA: TGTGCCAGCAGTGAAATGGTTAACTATGGCTACACCTTC; CDR3: CASSEMVNYGYTF
D: TRBD1; length: 14; V: TRBV2; J: TRBJ1-1; size: -; DNA: TGTGCCAGCAGTGTGGGACAGAGGAACACTGAAGCTTTCTTT; CDR3: CASSVGQRNTEAFF
D: -; length: 13; V: TRBV20-1; J: TRBJ1-2; size: many; DNA: TGCAGTGCCCAGGCTCAGGGGTTGGATGGCTACACCTTC; CDR3: CSAQAQGLDGYTF
D: -; length: 18; V: TRBV25-1; J: TRBJ2-3; size: -; DNA: TGTGCCAGCAGTGAACCGACCCGGACGGAGGAGGTTCAAGATACGCAGTATTTT; CDR3: CASSEPTRTEEVQDTQYF
D: -; length: 13; V: TRBV9; J: TRBJ1-1; size: many; DNA: TGTGCCAGCAGCGTAGCCGGGGACACTGAAGCTTTCTTT; CDR3: CASSVAGDTEAFF
D: -; length: 11; V: TRBV10-3; J: TRBJ1-1; size: -; DNA: TGTGCTAAAAGGGGTTTCACTGAAGCTTTCTTT; CDR3: CAKRGFTEAFF
D: -; length: 15; V: TRBV3-1; J: TRBJ2-7; size: -; DNA: TGTGCCAGCAGCCAAGATAAGATCGGCACCTACGAGCAGTACTTC; CDR3: CASSQDKIGTYEQYF